The entry below gives a single TCR beta chain sequence along with its context. One end of the junction does not line up with germline, which may come from a read error. Sampling times: baseline, cycle 4 day 1, cycle 7 day 1. The CDR3 covers 13 residues. Germline CDR1 is SSHAT and CDR2 is FNYEAQ (reference sequence). This specimen belongs to a study of OX40 agonist ivuxolimab in advanced cancers. Study at large: A diagnosis of hepatocellular carcinoma, melanoma, renal cell or head and neck cancer was present in dose-escalation patients. Enrollees could have had prior anti-PD-1, anti-PD-L1 or anti-CTLA-4 therapy, which more than 30% had received.

Sequencing used immunoSEQ multiplex PCR; TCRdb keeps in-frame clones, though not all of them. The data show around 48,000 clones, less than 85% seen once. The V and J genes are TRBV7-7 and TRBJ2-5, with a tentative D call TRBD2 (5 bases). Source: CD4+ or CD8+ T cells sorted from blood, taken in a trial of the OX40 agonist ivuxolimab. This TCR was recovered from an adult with an advanced solid tumor such as melanoma, head and neck, liver or kidney cancer. The CDR3 is CASSLGGQETQYF. In DNA, the CDR3 is TGTGCTAGCAGCTTAGGAGGCCAAGAGACCCAGTACTTC.